This TCR beta chain was documented in a study of T cells in Graves' hyperthyroidism and ophthalmopathy. After removal of 3 bases from V and 4 bases from J, the junction contained 8 bases not matched to a gene. Looked up from germline, CDR1 is SEHNR and CDR2 is FQNEAQ (reference sequence). The CDR3 spans 18 residues. Amplification yielded TCR beta CDR3 regions, with RNA transcripts as the source. During a first-round RT-PCR of the TCR CDR3, the HTBI primer set was used. TCRdb fed the multiplex PCR reads into MiXCR, producing one record per CDR3 protein. The data contain some 400,000 distinct CDR3 sequences, approximately 15% of them singletons. Absence of ophthalmopathy progression within 18 months defined stable Graves' hyperthyroidism. Among the patients, aged 18 to 65, hyperthyroidism was newly diagnosed and had lasted under 2 months. In its sample, this clonotype was seen a few times. Its specificity is unknown.

Regarding the study as a whole: Most clonotypes expanded in thyroid above 0.001 were likewise present in blood. Model output signaled ophthalmopathy a median around 5.9 months ahead of onset.

The sequence came from a woman aged 55 to 70 with Graves' hyperthyroidism. The sample taken for sequencing was blood. The chain uses TRBV7-9 and TRBJ2-2, with 13 bases fitting TRBD2. The CDR3 DNA is TGTGCCAGCAGCTTGGCGACTAGCGGGAGGCGTAGCACCGGGGAGCTGTTTTTT. It codes for CASSLATSGRRSTGELFF.